The next 11 T cell receptor beta chains were all read from a single sample in a study of cytotoxic CD8 clonotypes in ibrutinib-treated CLL. Assay: immunoSEQ multiplex PCR; the TCRdb copy retains only in-frame clones and omits some. Found here are hundreds of thousands of clones, 60% to 75% of them singletons; the top ten hold just over 15%. The sequences come from PBMCs, collected after 24 months of ibrutinib treatment. These receptors were collected from a human donor with chronic lymphocytic leukemia.

The chain is built from TRBV19 and TRBJ2-7, with 7 bases that match TRBD2. Losses at the gene ends were 6 bases for V and 2 bases for J; bases not matched to a gene: 10. The CDR3 consists of 15 residues. The germline V gene encodes CDR1 LNHDA and CDR2 SQIVND (reference sequence). The CDR3 reads CASSQENRGAYEQYF. The CDR3 bases are TGTGCCAGTAGCCAAGAAAATCGGGGGGCCTACGAGCAGTACTTC.

This clone has a handful of counts. The chain carries TRBV18 and TRBJ2-3; TRBD2 is a possible D gene (5 bases). The CDR3 covers 12 residues. Germline CDR1 is KGHSH and CDR2 is LQKENI. The V gene lost 7 bases and the J gene lost 3 bases, with 8 bases spanning the gap. The CDR3 bases are TGTGCCAGCTTCCGCGGGACAGATACGCAGTATTTT. Its protein product is CASFRGTDTQYF.

In DNA form, the CDR3 reads TGTGCCAGCAGCTTAGGCGTTACAGGGGGCGCGTGGCAGCCCCAGCATTTT. This gives the protein CASSLGVTGGAWQPQHF. The chain combines TRBV7-8 with TRBJ1-5, with TRBD1 identical over 9 bases. The J segment lost 7 bases and the V segment lost 1 base, leaving 11 bases of the junction unmatched. CDR3 length: 17 amino acids. Germline V gives CDR1 SGHVS, CDR2 FQNEAQ. The full variable domain, its missing parts supplied by reference TRBV7-8 and TRBJ1-5, is GAGVSQSPRYKVAKRGQDVALRCDPISGHVSLFWYQQALGQGPEFLTYFQNEAQLDKSGLPSDRFFAERPEGSVSTLKIQRTQQEDSAVYLCASSLGVTGGAWQPQHFGDGTRLSIL.

The V call is TRBV9, the J call TRBJ2-1; 7 bases line up with TRBD1. Per germline, CDR1 SGDLS and CDR2 YYNGEE. The CDR3 totals 15 residues. Trimming took 4 bases from V and 6 from J; bases not matched to a gene: 10. The CDR3 DNA follows: TGTGCCAGCAGCCCGAGACAGGGCCGGCCCAATGAGCAGTTCTTC. It codes for CASSPRQGRPNEQFF.

The rearrangement links TRBV6-4 to TRBJ1-1; D is uncertain. The germline V and J ends were trimmed by 2 bases and 0 bases, with 7 bases remaining between them. CDR3 length: 14 amino acids. Per germline, CDR1 MRHNA and CDR2 SNTAGT. The CDR3 DNA reads as TGTGCCAGCAGTGACGGACGGATGAACACTGAAGCTTTCTTT. This codes for CASSDGRMNTEAFF.

The chain has TRBV2 and TRBJ2-7; D is ambiguous. CDR1 is SNHLY and CDR2 is FYNNEI in the germline V gene. Trimming removed 6 bases at V and 6 bases at J, with 9 bases between. This CDR3 is 11 amino acids long. CDR3 sequence reads: CASSQGGEQYF. CDR3 sequence (DNA): TGTGCCAGCAGCCAAGGTGGCGAGCAGTACTTC.

V gene TRBV4-2 combines with J gene TRBJ2-3; 8 nucleotides align to TRBD2. CDR3 length: 18 residues. The germline V gene encodes CDR1 LGHNA and CDR2 YNFKEQ. V was pared by 0 bases and J by 0 bases, with 8 bases of the junction left unmatched. The DNA for the CDR3 is TGTGCCAGCAGCCAAGAGATCTTTAGCGGGATTAGCACAGATACGCAGTATTTT. This encodes CASSQEIFSGISTDTQYF.

This clone has a single count. The gene calls are TRBV6-6 and TRBJ1-2; perhaps TRBD1 as D (5 bases). The CDR3 is 12 residues long. Germline values: CDR1 MNHNY, CDR2 SVGAGI (reference sequence). Here the CDR3 reads CVSGLNGYGYTF. For the CDR3, the DNA is TGTGTGTCGGGACTCAATGGGTATGGCTACACCTTC.

The rearrangement links TRBV27 to TRBJ2-3, with 10 bases lining up with TRBD2. The J segment lost 2 bases and the V segment lost 6 bases, leaving 11 bases of the junction unmatched. CDR1 is MNHEY and CDR2 is SMNVEV in the germline V gene (reference sequence). CDR3 length: 17 residues. The CDR3 protein is CASSPLTSGTITDTQYF. The CDR3 nucleotides are TGTGCCAGCAGCCCCCTAACTAGCGGGACTATCACAGATACGCAGTATTTT.

V is TRBV19 and J is TRBJ2-7; D unresolved. This CDR3 region has 13 residues. With 10 bases removed from V and 7 bases from J, the gap between germline ends came to 20 bases. The germline V gene encodes CDR1 LNHDA and CDR2 SQIVND (reference sequence). The CDR3 sequence: CATAPNPSWEQYF. CDR3 DNA: TGTGCCACCGCGCCAAATCCGTCGTGGGAGCAGTACTTC.

The chain links TRBV12-5 to TRBJ2-3, with 12 bases fitting TRBD2. CDR1 LGHNT and CDR2 FRNRAP come from the germline V gene. V was pared by 1 base and J by 5 bases, with 4 bases of the junction left unmatched. The CDR3 covers 16 residues. In DNA, the CDR3 is TGTGCTAGTGGTTTGGGACTAGCGGGAGAGTTAGATACGCAGTATTTT. Amino acids: CASGLGLAGELDTQYF.